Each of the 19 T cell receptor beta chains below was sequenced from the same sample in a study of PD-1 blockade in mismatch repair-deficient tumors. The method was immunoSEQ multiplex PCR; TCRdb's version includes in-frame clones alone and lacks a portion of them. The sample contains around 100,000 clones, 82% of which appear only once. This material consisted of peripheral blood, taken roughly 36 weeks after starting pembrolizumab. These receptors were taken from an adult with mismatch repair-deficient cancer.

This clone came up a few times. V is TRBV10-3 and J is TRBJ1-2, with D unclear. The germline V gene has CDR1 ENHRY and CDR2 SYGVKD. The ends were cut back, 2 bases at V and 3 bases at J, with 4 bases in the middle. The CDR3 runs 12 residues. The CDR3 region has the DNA TGTGCCATCAGTGAGGGGGACTATGGCTACACCTTC. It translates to CAISEGDYGYTF.

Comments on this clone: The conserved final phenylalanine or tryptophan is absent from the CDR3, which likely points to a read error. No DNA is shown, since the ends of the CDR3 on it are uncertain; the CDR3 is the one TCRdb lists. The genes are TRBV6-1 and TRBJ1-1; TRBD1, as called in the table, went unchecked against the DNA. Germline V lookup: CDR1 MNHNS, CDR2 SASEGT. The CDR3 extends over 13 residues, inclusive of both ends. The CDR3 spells CASSDESGTGLNS.

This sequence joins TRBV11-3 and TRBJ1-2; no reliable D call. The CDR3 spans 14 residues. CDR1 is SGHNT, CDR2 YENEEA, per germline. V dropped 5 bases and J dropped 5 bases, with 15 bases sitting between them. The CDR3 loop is CASSQASVPYGYTF. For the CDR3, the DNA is TGTGCCAGCAGCCAAGCATCAGTACCTTATGGCTACACCTTC. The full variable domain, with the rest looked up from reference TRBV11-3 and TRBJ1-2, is EAGVVQSPRYKIIEKKQPVAFWCNPISGHNTLYWYLQNLGQGPELLIRYENEEAVDDSQLPKDRFSAERLKGVDSTLKIQPAELGDSAVYLCASSQASVPYGYTFGSGTRLTVV.

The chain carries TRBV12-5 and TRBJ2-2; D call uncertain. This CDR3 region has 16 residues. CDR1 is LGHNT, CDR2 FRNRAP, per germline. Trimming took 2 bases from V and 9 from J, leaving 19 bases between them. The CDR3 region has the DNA TGTGCTAGTGGTTTGACCCAAGACGTATTGGGGTGGGAGCTGTTTTTT. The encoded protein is CASGLTQDVLGWELFF.

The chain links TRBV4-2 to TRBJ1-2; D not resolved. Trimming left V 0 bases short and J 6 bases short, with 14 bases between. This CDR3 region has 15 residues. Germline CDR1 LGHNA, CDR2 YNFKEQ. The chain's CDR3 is CASSQESLNRHGYTF. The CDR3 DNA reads TGTGCCAGCAGCCAAGAGTCCCTGAACCGACATGGCTACACCTTC.

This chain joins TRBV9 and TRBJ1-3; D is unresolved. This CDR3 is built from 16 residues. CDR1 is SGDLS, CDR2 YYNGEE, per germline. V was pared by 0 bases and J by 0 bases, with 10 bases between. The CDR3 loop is CASSVEGRNSGNTIYF. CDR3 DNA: TGTGCCAGCAGCGTAGAAGGCAGGAACTCTGGAAACACCATATATTTT.

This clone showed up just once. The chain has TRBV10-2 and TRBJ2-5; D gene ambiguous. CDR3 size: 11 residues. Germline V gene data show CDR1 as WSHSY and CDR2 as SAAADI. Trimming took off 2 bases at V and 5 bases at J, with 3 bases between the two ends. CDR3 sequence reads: CASSEGETQYF. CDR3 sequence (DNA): TGCGCCAGCAGTGAGGGGGAGACCCAGTACTTC.

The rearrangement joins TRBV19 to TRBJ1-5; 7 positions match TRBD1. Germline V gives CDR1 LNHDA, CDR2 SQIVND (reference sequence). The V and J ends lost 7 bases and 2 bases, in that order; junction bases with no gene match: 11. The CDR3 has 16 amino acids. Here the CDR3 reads CASIPPKGQRNQPQHF. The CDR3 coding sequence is TGTGCCAGTATCCCGCCTAAGGGACAGCGCAATCAGCCCCAGCATTTT.

The CDR3 sequence is CASGAQQGGQNIQYF. For the CDR3, the DNA is TGTGCCAGCGGTGCCCAACAGGGAGGACAAAACATTCAGTACTTC. This chain joins TRBV6-5 and TRBJ2-4; TRBD1 or TRBD2 may be the D gene (6 bases each). This CDR3 comprises 15 residues. The V end was cut by 8 bases, the J end by 5 bases, with 19 bases between. Germline V gene sequence: CDR1 MNHEY, CDR2 SVGAGI.

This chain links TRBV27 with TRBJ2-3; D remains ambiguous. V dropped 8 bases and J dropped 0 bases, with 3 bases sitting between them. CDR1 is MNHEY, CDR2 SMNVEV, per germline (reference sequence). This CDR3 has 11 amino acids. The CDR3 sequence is CASRSTDTQYF. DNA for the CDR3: TGTGCCAGCCGGAGCACAGATACGCAGTATTTT.

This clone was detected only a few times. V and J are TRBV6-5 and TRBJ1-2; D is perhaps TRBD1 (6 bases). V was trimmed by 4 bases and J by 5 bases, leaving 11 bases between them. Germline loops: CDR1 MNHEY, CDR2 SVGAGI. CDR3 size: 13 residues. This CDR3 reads CASSSQGFYGYTF. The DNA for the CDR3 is TGTGCCAGCAGTTCACAGGGATTTTATGGCTACACCTTC.

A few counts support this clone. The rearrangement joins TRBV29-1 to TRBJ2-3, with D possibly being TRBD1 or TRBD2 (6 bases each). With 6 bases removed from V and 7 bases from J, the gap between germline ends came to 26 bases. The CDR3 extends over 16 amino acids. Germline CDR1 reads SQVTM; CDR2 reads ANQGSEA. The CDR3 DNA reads TGCAGCGTCCGGGGGCACCAAGAGGCCCCTAGGAATACGCAGTATTTT. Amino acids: CSVRGHQEAPRNTQYF.

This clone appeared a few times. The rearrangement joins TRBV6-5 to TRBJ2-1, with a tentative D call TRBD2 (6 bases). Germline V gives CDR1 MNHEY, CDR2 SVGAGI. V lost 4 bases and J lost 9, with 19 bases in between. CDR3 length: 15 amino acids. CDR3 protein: CASSSSGTDPPEQFF. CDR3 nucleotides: TGTGCCAGCAGTTCCTCCGGGACTGACCCCCCTGAGCAGTTCTTC.

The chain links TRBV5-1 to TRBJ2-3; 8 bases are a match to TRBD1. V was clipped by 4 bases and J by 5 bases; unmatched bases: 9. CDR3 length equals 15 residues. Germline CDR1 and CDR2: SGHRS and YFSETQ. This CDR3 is CASSGKGQAEDTQYF. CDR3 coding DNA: TGCGCCAGCAGCGGAAAGGGACAGGCGGAAGATACGCAGTATTTT.

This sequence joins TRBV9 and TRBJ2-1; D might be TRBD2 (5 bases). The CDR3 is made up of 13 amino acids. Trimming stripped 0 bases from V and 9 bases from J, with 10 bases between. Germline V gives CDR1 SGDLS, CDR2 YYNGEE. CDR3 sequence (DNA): TGTGCCAGCAGCGTAGTTCTAGCCGGTGAGCAGTTCTTC. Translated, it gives CASSVVLAGEQFF.

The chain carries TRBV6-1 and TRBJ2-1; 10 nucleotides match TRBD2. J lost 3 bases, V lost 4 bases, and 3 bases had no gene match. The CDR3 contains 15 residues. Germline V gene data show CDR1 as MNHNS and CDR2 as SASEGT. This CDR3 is CASSVSGRFYNEQFF. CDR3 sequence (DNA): TGTGCCAGCAGTGTTAGCGGGAGGTTCTACAATGAGCAGTTCTTC.

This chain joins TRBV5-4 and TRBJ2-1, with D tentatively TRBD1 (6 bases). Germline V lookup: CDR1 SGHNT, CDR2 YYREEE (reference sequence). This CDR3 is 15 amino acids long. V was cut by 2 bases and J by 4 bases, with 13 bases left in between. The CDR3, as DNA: TGTGCCAGCAGCTTAGGACAGAGTCTTTACAATGAGCAGTTCTTC. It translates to CASSLGQSLYNEQFF.

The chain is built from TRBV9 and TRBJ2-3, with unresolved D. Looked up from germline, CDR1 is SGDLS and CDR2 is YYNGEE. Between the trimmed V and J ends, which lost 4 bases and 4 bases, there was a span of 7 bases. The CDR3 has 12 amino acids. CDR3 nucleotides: TGTGCCAGCAGCAATAACGCAGATACGCAGTATTTT. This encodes CASSNNADTQYF.

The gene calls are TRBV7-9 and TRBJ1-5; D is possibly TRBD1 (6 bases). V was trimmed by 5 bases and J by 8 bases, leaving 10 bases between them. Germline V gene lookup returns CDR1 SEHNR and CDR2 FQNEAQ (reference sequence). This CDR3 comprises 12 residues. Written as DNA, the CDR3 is TGTGCCAGCAGCAAGGGACAAGAGCCCCAGCATTTT. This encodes CASSKGQEPQHF.